The source of this TCR beta chain is a study of identical twins. Study-wide points: Not following the same donors, the study drew its conclusions from cross-sectional statistical analysis. Beta out-of-frame twin sharing showed a weaker excess.

This CDR3 spans 14 amino acids. Germline V lookup: CDR1 LNHDA, CDR2 SQIVND (reference sequence). Unmatched junction bases numbered 7, after V lost 5 bases and J lost 5 bases. Only healthy Caucasians were included as donors. A universal primer site was created by template switching, with the cDNA bearing unique molecular identifiers. TCRdb re-called the 5' RACE reads through MiXCR, storing one row per CDR3 protein. The table shows 1.5 million or so distinct CDR3 sequences, with about 30% occurring only once. This clonotype was found a few times. Its antigen remains unidentified. This chain links TRBV19 with TRBJ2-5, with 8 bases matching TRBD1. Material: cord blood. The source of this sequence is a newborn girl in good health. The CDR3 protein is CASSERTGSETQYF. Written as DNA, the CDR3 is TGTGCCAGTAGTGAGAGGACAGGGAGCGAGACCCAGTACTTC.